The 3 T cell receptor beta chains in this list originate from one sample, sequenced in a study of control samples from healthy donors and cancer patients. Repertoires were generated with immunoSEQ multiplex PCR, while TCRdb's copy carries only in-frame clones and drops some. This table has 90,000 to 95,000 clones, approximately 80% appearing once. Specimen: blood. Receptors were obtained from a man aged 30-40 years in good health.

The chain is built from TRBV7-3 and TRBJ2-7; D is perhaps TRBD2 (5 bases). Germline CDR1 and CDR2: SGHTA and FQGTGA. Trimming removed 5 bases from V and 0 bases from J, with 14 bases in between. The CDR3 extends over 15 amino acids. The CDR3 nucleotides are TGTGCCAGCAGCCCCCGTTGGGAGTTCTCCTACGAGCAGTACTTC. It codes for CASSPRWEFSYEQYF.

The chain joins TRBV5-1 to TRBJ1-1; D is unclear. Germline CDR1 reads SGHRS; CDR2 reads YFSETQ. Trimming removed 5 bases at V and 0 bases at J, with 11 bases between. There are 14 residues in the CDR3. The CDR3 DNA reads as TGCGCCAGCAGGGAGGAATTGATGAACACTGAAGCTTTCTTT. Amino acids: CASREELMNTEAFF.

V usage is TRBV28 and J usage is TRBJ1-2; no firm D call. This CDR3 is built from 14 residues. Germline lookup yields CDR1 MDHEN and CDR2 SYDVKM. V lost 1 base and J 3 bases, leaving 9 bases between the germline ends. DNA of the CDR3: TGTGCCAGCAGTTTATCAGGCAGAGACTATGGCTACACCTTC. Amino acid sequence: CASSLSGRDYGYTF.